Listed here are 24 T cell receptor beta chains from one sample, sequenced in a study of preoperative IRX-2 immunotherapy in early breast cancer. Treatment denoted: preoperative locoregional IRX-2 cytokine immunotherapy. Method: immunoSEQ multiplex PCR; TCRdb's copy keeps in-frame clones and lacks some. The sample carries around 25,000 clones, approximately 95% recorded once. The sequenced sample was tumor tissue, obtained after IRX-2 immunotherapy. These TCRs come from a human donor with breast cancer.

The chain links TRBV5-1 to TRBJ2-7; tentative D call: TRBD1 (6 bases). The CDR3 length is 14 residues. Germline V gene sequence: CDR1 SGHRS, CDR2 YFSETQ. The V and J ends lost 4 bases and 3 bases respectively, with 14 bases between them. The CDR3: CASSHDRTYYEQYF. Here the CDR3 DNA reads TGCGCCAGCAGCCATGACAGGACTTACTACGAGCAGTACTTC.

The gene calls are TRBV9 and TRBJ2-3, with 10 bases fitting TRBD2. With V trimmed by 0 bases and J by 0 bases, 4 bases remained unmatched. Germline values: CDR1 SGDLS, CDR2 YYNGEE. There are 17 residues in the CDR3. In DNA form, the CDR3 reads TGTGCCAGCAGCGTAGTTACTAGCGGGGTTAGCACAGATACGCAGTATTTT. Translating it yields CASSVVTSGVSTDTQYF.

The CDR3 protein is CASSVRDRGETQYF. The CDR3 DNA sequence: TGTGCCAGCAGCGTCCGGGACAGGGGCGAGACCCAGTACTTC. The gene calls are TRBV9 and TRBJ2-5, with 10 nucleotides matching TRBD1. CDR1 SGDLS and CDR2 YYNGEE come from the germline V gene. Trimming took 2 bases from V and 5 from J; bases not matched to a gene: 3. This CDR3 has 14 residues.

The chain joins TRBV19 to TRBJ2-1; perhaps TRBD2 as D (5 bases). Germline CDR1 is LNHDA and CDR2 is SQIVND (reference sequence). Deletions cut 6 bases from V and 12 bases from J, with 18 bases between. This CDR3 region has 13 residues. CDR3 in DNA: TGTGCCAGTAGCCAGACCCCAGGACTCGGGCAGTTCTTC. Amino acids: CASSQTPGLGQFF.

The chain combines TRBV5-6 with TRBJ2-5; TRBD2 matches at 7 bases. Germline V gene lookup returns CDR1 SGHDT and CDR2 YYEEEE. The trim removed 6 bases at V and 5 bases at J, leaving 7 bases unmatched. The CDR3 contains 13 residues. CDR3 amino acids: CASTRPGRETQYF. CDR3 nucleotides: TGTGCCAGCACCCGCCCCGGGAGGGAGACCCAGTACTTC.

V is TRBV28 and J is TRBJ2-7; D not resolved. Germline CDR1 is MDHEN and CDR2 is SYDVKM. The length of the CDR3 is 14 residues. With 6 bases removed from V and 1 base from J, the gap between germline ends came to 13 bases. The CDR3 coding sequence is TGTGCCAGCAGCTCTCCTGGCCTTTCCTACGAGCAGTACTTC. This encodes CASSSPGLSYEQYF.

The chain carries TRBV20-1 and TRBJ2-5; 7 bases are a match to TRBD1. The germline CDR1 and CDR2 sequences are DFQATT and SNEGSKA (reference sequence). The CDR3 sequence is 11 residues long. J was trimmed by 8 bases and V by 7 bases; bases with no gene match: 7. Here the CDR3 DNA reads TGCAGTGGTTGGGACAGCCTTACCCAGTACTTC. It specifies CSGWDSLTQYF.

The V gene is TRBV4-2, the J gene TRBJ2-2; no clear D. The V and J ends lost 2 bases and 4 bases respectively, with 14 bases between them. This CDR3 is 16 amino acids long. The germline CDR1 and CDR2 sequences are LGHNA and YNFKEQ. The DNA of the CDR3 is TGTGCCAGCAGCCAAACTGCTAGGGTGCTCACCGGGGAGCTGTTTTTT. Protein: CASSQTARVLTGELFF.

Here the CDR3 DNA reads TGTGCCAGTAGTCCCCCTTATGTAGCCAAAAACATTCAGTACTTC. This translates into CASSPPYVAKNIQYF. This chain connects TRBV19 to TRBJ2-4; no firm D call. Deletions cut 5 bases from V and 0 bases from J, with 11 bases between. The CDR3 totals 15 residues. CDR1 is LNHDA, CDR2 SQIVND, per germline (reference sequence).

This clone appeared once. The chain joins TRBV20-1 to TRBJ2-5; no firm D call. The germline V gene encodes CDR1 DFQATT and CDR2 SNEGSKA (reference sequence). This CDR3 is built from 10 residues. Trimming shortened V by 3 bases and J by 3 bases, and 2 bases separated the two germline ends. CDR3 in amino acids: CSASKETQYF. In DNA, the CDR3 is TGCAGTGCTAGCAAAGAGACCCAGTACTTC.

The rearrangement uses TRBV9 and TRBJ2-5; 8 bases are shared with TRBD2. The CDR3 is 15 residues long. Germline trimming cut 0 bases from V and 3 bases from J; bases unmatched to any gene: 4. Germline CDR1 and CDR2: SGDLS and YYNGEE. CDR3: CASSVGGLGKETQYF. The CDR3 nucleotides are TGTGCCAGCAGCGTAGGGGGACTAGGGAAAGAGACCCAGTACTTC.

V gene TRBV7-9 combines with J gene TRBJ1-3, with a weak D call TRBD1 (6 bases). The CDR3 sequence is 17 residues long. Trimming pared 2 bases from V and 4 bases from J, leaving 18 bases between. The germline V gene has CDR1 SEHNR and CDR2 FQNEAQ (reference sequence). The CDR3 DNA reads as TGTGCCAGCAGCTTAATCTCCCCGGGGGCACGAGGAAACACCATATATTTT. It specifies CASSLISPGARGNTIYF.

The V and J genes are TRBV5-1 and TRBJ1-1, with 7 bases lining up with TRBD1. The CDR3 extends over 16 amino acids. Germline lookup yields CDR1 SGHRS and CDR2 YFSETQ. V dropped 4 bases and J dropped 1; count of bases not matched to a gene: 10. The CDR3 DNA reads as TGCGCCAGCAGCCGGGACAGCCAAGTGTCGAACACTGAAGCTTTCTTT. Translation gives CASSRDSQVSNTEAFF.

V is TRBV18 and J is TRBJ1-1; possibly TRBD1 for D (5 bases). V lost 3 bases, J lost 4 bases, and 12 bases lay in between. This CDR3 spans 14 amino acids. Germline lookup yields CDR1 KGHSH and CDR2 LQKENI. DNA of the CDR3: TGTGCCAGCTCACCTAACGGCGGGGGCACTGAAGCTTTCTTT. The encoded protein is CASSPNGGGTEAFF.

The CDR3 DNA is TGCGCCAGCACCGAAGATTTGGGACAGGGGTGGAATGGTTTTGGAGCTTTCTTT. It yields the protein CASTEDLGQGWNGFGAFF. This chain uses TRBV10-1 with TRBJ1-1; 10 bases line up with TRBD1. The CDR3 runs to 18 residues. Germline values: CDR1 WNHNN, CDR2 SYGVQD (reference sequence). Trimming removed 7 bases from V and 10 bases from J; junction bases left unmatched: 24.

The chain combines TRBV28 with TRBJ2-2; D unclear. CDR3 length: 12 residues. V gave up 7 bases and J gave up 6 bases, with 9 bases separating them. Germline-derived CDR1 and CDR2 are MDHEN and SYDVKM. CDR3: CASTLWPGELFF. The CDR3 DNA follows: TGTGCCAGCACCCTTTGGCCCGGGGAGCTGTTTTTT.

The rearrangement uses TRBV5-1 and TRBJ1-2; D may be TRBD1 (5 bases). The CDR3 spans 13 residues. Germline V lookup: CDR1 SGHRS, CDR2 YFSETQ. Trimming took off 4 bases at V and 5 bases at J, with 12 bases between the two ends. The CDR3 spells CASSGGTAYGYTF. CDR3 DNA: TGCGCCAGCAGCGGCGGGACGGCTTATGGCTACACCTTC.

The chain recombines TRBV18 with TRBJ1-5; D might be TRBD1 (6 bases). The CDR3 spans 15 residues. Germline V CDR1 and CDR2: KGHSH, LQKENI. V dropped 4 bases and J dropped 3 bases, with 13 bases sitting between them. In DNA, the CDR3 is TGTGCCAGCTCACTCGCCAGGGGCGACAATCAGCCCCAGCATTTT. This codes for CASSLARGDNQPQHF.

The chain joins TRBV4-1 to TRBJ1-5; 7 nucleotides line up with TRBD1. CDR3 size: 14 residues. The germline V gene encodes CDR1 MGHRA and CDR2 YSYEKL. The V and J ends lost 4 bases and 7 bases, in that order; junction bases with no gene match: 7. The CDR3 reads CASSRQGEVQPQHF. In DNA form, the CDR3 reads TGCGCCAGCAGCCGACAGGGAGAAGTACAGCCCCAGCATTTT.

CDR3 nucleotides: TGCGCCAGCAGCCGCCTGACTAGCGGGTCCTACGAGCAGTACTTC. This encodes CASSRLTSGSYEQYF. The chain carries TRBV4-1 and TRBJ2-7, with 10 bases aligning to TRBD2. Germline-derived CDR1 and CDR2 are MGHRA and YSYEKL. The CDR3 is 15 amino acids. V trimming: 4 bases; J trimming: 1 base; junction bases outside the gene matches: 4.

The chain couples TRBV7-2 to TRBJ2-1; 7 nucleotides match TRBD2. CDR1 and CDR2 (germline): SGHTA, FQGNSA. Losses at the gene ends were 1 base for V and 3 bases for J; bases not matched to a gene: 3. CDR3 length: 15 residues. CDR3 nucleotide sequence: TGTGCCAGCAGCTTAGGCCTAGCGGACTACAATGAGCAGTTCTTC. Amino acids: CASSLGLADYNEQFF.

This chain connects TRBV18 to TRBJ2-6; D call uncertain. V lost 0 bases and J 4 bases, leaving 4 bases between the germline ends. CDR3 length: 14 residues. Germline V gene sequence: CDR1 KGHSH, CDR2 LQKENI. DNA of the CDR3: TGTGCCAGCTCACCACCATCCGGGGCCAACGTCCTGACTTTC. Protein sequence: CASSPPSGANVLTF.

The chain recombines TRBV30 with TRBJ1-1; tentatively, D is TRBD1 (6 bases). The CDR3 spans 14 residues. Trimming cost V 6 bases and J 4 bases, with 18 bases left between them. The V gene's germline CDR1 is GTSNPN and CDR2 SVGIG (reference sequence). As DNA, the CDR3 is TGTGCCTGCCGGAAGCGGGGGCAGGGCACTGAAGCTTTCTTT. It is translated as CACRKRGQGTEAFF.

The rearrangement links TRBV11-3 to TRBJ2-5; 8 nucleotides line up with TRBD2. V lost 1 base, J lost 1 base, and 5 bases stayed unmatched. Germline lookup yields CDR1 SGHNT and CDR2 YENEEA. This CDR3 spans 16 amino acids. This CDR3 reads CASSLGLAGLQETQYF. The CDR3 region has the DNA TGTGCCAGCAGCTTAGGGCTAGCGGGCCTCCAAGAGACCCAGTACTTC.